This T cell receptor beta chain was identified in a study of blood T cell repertoires in COVID-19. Study-level information: The United States, Italy and Spain provided the acute and convalescent COVID-19 samples. The cDNA or gDNA used as material had been derived from T cells, B-cell-depleted T cells, or PBMCs.

Under the authors' procedure: Reference gene primer amplification gave nucleated cell count estimates. Sequencing used immunoSEQ multiplex PCR; TCRdb keeps in-frame clones, though not all of them. That table furnishes V, J and clone size, whereas the DNA furnished D and trimming. The sample includes more than 85,000 clones, almost 80% seen only once; the top ten take 16%. The receptor comes from a woman over 75 with active or convalescent COVID-19. The specimen sequenced was peripheral blood.

Here the CDR3 DNA reads TGTGCCAGCAGCCTACCCTTACTAGCGGGAAGGGCAGATACGCAGTATTTT. Amino acid sequence: CASSLPLLAGRADTQYF. The chain couples TRBV7-2 to TRBJ2-3; the match to TRBD2 covers 10 bases. V trimming: 5 bases; J trimming: 4 bases; junction bases outside the gene matches: 12. The CDR3 contains 17 residues. Germline values: CDR1 SGHTA, CDR2 FQGNSA. The full variable domain, rest sourced from reference TRBV7-2 and TRBJ2-3, is GAGVSQSPSNKVTEKGKDVELRCDPISGHTALYWYRQSLGQGLEFLIYFQGNSAPDKSGLPSDRFSAERTGGSVSTLTIQRTQQEDSAVYLCASSLPLLAGRADTQYFGPGTRLTVL.